The 4 T cell receptor beta chains given below trace back to one sample, sequenced in a study of T cell responses to AZD1222 COVID-19 vaccine. Produced via immunoSEQ multiplex PCR; TCRdb's table is partial and in-frame only. This table holds approximately 140,000 clones, 90% found once. This specimen was peripheral blood, taken on day 0 of AZD1222 vaccination. The receptors come from an adult in good health.

In DNA, the CDR3 is TGTGCCAGCAGTAGCAGGGGGGGGGAAGAGACCCAGTACTTC. Protein product: CASSSRGGEETQYF. The chain combines TRBV6-2 or TRBV6-3 with TRBJ2-5; either TRBD1 or TRBD2 may supply D (7 bases each). CDR1 is MNHEY, CDR2 SVGEGT, per germline. This CDR3 has 14 residues. V was clipped by 5 bases and J by 3 bases, with 13 bases between them.

The chain uses TRBV6-2 or TRBV6-3 and TRBJ1-1; tentatively, D is TRBD1 (5 bases). Trimming removed 5 bases at V and 0 bases at J, with 13 bases between. The CDR3 covers 15 residues. CDR1 is MNHEY, CDR2 SVGEGT, per germline. The CDR3 coding sequence is TGTGCCAGCAGTGTCGACGGGGGACTGAACACTGAAGCTTTCTTT. Protein product: CASSVDGGLNTEAFF.

CDR3 residues: CATSRGVQLNANEQFF. CDR3 nucleotide sequence: TGTGCCACCAGCAGAGGGGTGCAGCTTAATGCCAATGAGCAGTTCTTC. The chain uses TRBV15 and TRBJ2-1; D not resolved. Trimming stripped 1 base from V and 6 bases from J, with 16 bases between. Looked up from germline, CDR1 is LNHNV and CDR2 is YYDKDF (reference sequence). The CDR3 is made up of 16 amino acids.

This clone was recorded only once. The genes are TRBV19 and TRBJ2-7; the match to TRBD1 covers 10 bases. This CDR3 spans 13 amino acids. V shed 9 bases, J shed 5 bases, and the junction held 7 bases outside the gene matches. In germline, CDR1 is LNHDA, CDR2 SQIVND (reference sequence). The CDR3 here is CASGGTGENEQYF. Written as DNA, the CDR3 is TGTGCCAGCGGGGGGACAGGGGAAAACGAGCAGTACTTC.